The rows below give T cell receptor beta chains drawn from one sample of a study of blood T cells in healthy people across ages. TCRdb recomputed calls from the 5' RACE reads with MiXCR, one row per CDR3 protein. Here the sample spans over 1,500,000 distinct CDR3 sequences, about two fifths being singletons. Specimen: blood. Receptor source: a human donor in good health. CDR3s include the opening cysteine and the closing phenylalanine or tryptophan. Fields, in order: D gene, clone size, V gene, J gene, CDR3 DNA, CDR3 protein. A D gene is named only where the DNA matches it firmly. For some rows the clone size is stated as once, few or many, or as a class when expanded; others skip it.

>.|.|TRBV4-3|TRBJ2-2
TGCGCCAGCAGCCAAGGGGTCCTCCTGAACACCGGGGAGCTGTTTTTT
CASSQGVLLNTGELFF
>TRBD1|few|TRBV7-2|TRBJ1-1
TGTGCCAGCAGCCGGTGGACAGGGGGCACTGAAGCTTTCTTT
CASSRWTGGTEAFF
>.|few|TRBV4-1|TRBJ2-6
TGCGCCAGCAGCCAGCCCCCCCCGGGGGCCAACGTCCTGACTTTC
CASSQPPPGANVLTF
>TRBD1|.|TRBV5-1|TRBJ2-5
TGCGCCAGCAGCGGGACGACAGGGGCATCGACCCAGTACTTC
CASSGTTGASTQYF
>.|few|TRBV6-5|TRBJ1-2
TGTGCCAGTTACTCCGGGCGCGGCTACACCTTC
CASYSGRGYTF
>.|.|TRBV20-1|TRBJ1-5
TGCAGTGCTAGTTCATCAGGGAGCAATCAGCCCCAGCATTTT
CSASSSGSNQPQHF
>TRBD1|once|TRBV7-2|TRBJ1-1
TGTGCCAGCAGCTTGGACAGGTGGAGTGGAGCTGAAGCTTTCTTT
CASSLDRWSGAEAFF
>TRBD1|few|TRBV5-1|TRBJ2-1
TGCGCCAGCAACCGGGACAGGGGAATTAATGAGCAGTTCTTC
CASNRDRGINEQFF
>.|.|TRBV4-1|TRBJ2-7
TGCGCCAGCAGCCAATTATGGGGGCGGGAATACGAGCAGTACTTC
CASSQLWGREYEQYF
>.|.|TRBV7-9|TRBJ1-5
TGTACCAGCAGCTCCCAAGGAGGCAATCAGCCCCAGCATTTT
CTSSSQGGNQPQHF
>TRBD2|.|TRBV20-1|TRBJ2-1
TGCAGTGCCCCCCGGCGCGGGAGCTCCTACAATGAGCAGTTCTTC
CSAPRRGSSYNEQFF
>.|few|TRBV7-3|TRBJ1-1
TGTGCCAGCAGCTCGGTTGGTAACACTGAAGCTTTCTTT
CASSSVGNTEAFF
>TRBD2|.|TRBV4-3|TRBJ2-3
TGCGCCAGCAGCCAAGATGGTAGCGGGGGGGCGTCGGACACAGATACGCAGTATTTT
CASSQDGSGGASDTDTQYF
>TRBD1|.|TRBV2|TRBJ2-7
TGTGCCAGCAGTGAAGCGCTTCATTGGGAGGGGACAGGGGGCCACGAGCAGTACTTC
CASSEALHWEGTGGHEQYF
>.|few|TRBV4-1|TRBJ1-2
TGCGCCAGCAGCCAAGATAGAGGGCAGTATACTAACTATGGCTACACCTTC
CASSQDRGQYTNYGYTF
>.|.|TRBV11-2|TRBJ1-1
TGTGCCAGCAGCTTAACCTCCCAGAACACTGAAGCTTTCTTT
CASSLTSQNTEAFF
>TRBD1|few|TRBV7-9|TRBJ2-7
TGTGCCAGCAGCACCGGGACAGAAGCCTACGAGCAGTACTTC
CASSTGTEAYEQYF
>TRBD1|.|TRBV20-1|TRBJ1-2
TGCAGTGGTGGTAAAGGGGGCGGCTACACCTTC
CSGGKGGGYTF
>TRBD1|.|TRBV6-1|TRBJ1-2
TGTGCCAGCAGTGAGACCCAGGGGGACTATGGCTACACCTTC
CASSETQGDYGYTF
>.|few|TRBV4-3|TRBJ2-1
TGCGCCAGCAGCCAAGATCTATCTTCCCCGGCGTTCTTC
CASSQDLSSPAFF
>TRBD2|.|TRBV7-2|TRBJ2-5
TGTGCCAGCAGCCCCCGGGTAGCGGGGAACCAAGAGACCCAGTACTTC
CASSPRVAGNQETQYF
>.|.|TRBV20-1|TRBJ2-5
TGCAGTGCTAGAGTCTTTAGTGGGGGGGAGACCCAGTACTTC
CSARVFSGGETQYF
>.|.|TRBV7-2|TRBJ2-1
TGTGCCAGCAGCTCCCAACAGGGGGGGTACAATGAGCAGTTCTTC
CASSSQQGGYNEQFF
>.|.|TRBV4-2|TRBJ2-7
TGTGCCAGCAGCCAAGATCTGGGGGCTCGCTCCTACGAGCAGTACTTC
CASSQDLGARSYEQYF
>.|.|TRBV6-6|TRBJ1-3
TGTGCCAGCAGTTACTCGGAAGTCTCTGGAAACACCATATATTTT
CASSYSEVSGNTIYF
>.|.|TRBV4-3|TRBJ2-7
TGCGCCAGCAGCCCGACTTTGCCAGGGCAATACGAGCAGTACTTC
CASSPTLPGQYEQYF
>.|few|TRBV11-2|TRBJ2-4
TGTGCCAGCAGCTTAGACTGGCGGACAGAAAAAAACATTCAGTACTTC
CASSLDWRTEKNIQYF
>.|.|TRBV12-3/TRBV12-4|TRBJ1-5
TGTGCCAGCAGCCCGGATGAAGTAATGCCGCCCCAGCATTTT
CASSPDEVMPPQHF
>.|once|TRBV20-1|TRBJ1-1
TGCAGTGCTAGAGAAGGGGAAACTGGAGCTTTCTTT
CSAREGETGAFF
>.|many|TRBV5-1|TRBJ2-1
TGCGCCAGCAGCTACATCGTGGGGCTGGGGAACAATGAGCAGTTCTTC
CASSYIVGLGNNEQFF
>.|.|TRBV12-3/TRBV12-4|TRBJ2-4
TGTGCCAGCAGCCCGGGATCTCTGTTGCAGTACTTC
CASSPGSLLQYF
>.|.|TRBV6-4|TRBJ2-6
TGTGCCAGCAGTCCGACAGACGGTTCTGGGGCCAACGTCCTGACTTTC
CASSPTDGSGANVLTF
>.|few|TRBV7-2|TRBJ1-2
TGTGCCAGCAGCCAGTCAACCCTCTATGGCTACACCTTC
CASSQSTLYGYTF
>.|few|TRBV6-2/TRBV6-3|TRBJ1-5
TGTGCCAGCAAGAACAGGGTACAGCCCCAGCATTTT
CASKNRVQPQHF
>.|few|TRBV5-6|TRBJ1-5
TGTGCCAGCAGCTTGGGGGTAGGTGTAGGCAATCAGCCCCAGCATTTT
CASSLGVGVGNQPQHF
>.|few|TRBV7-7|TRBJ2-3
TGTGCTAGCAGCTTAGTCTTACAGACTCACACAGATACGCAGTATTTT
CASSLVLQTHTDTQYF
>TRBD2|.|TRBV20-1|TRBJ2-3
TGCAGTGCTAGGGATGGGGGGGTGCCTACGGATACGCAGTATTTT
CSARDGGVPTDTQYF